A selection of T cell receptor beta chains follows, all from one sample in a study of blood T cell repertoires in COVID-19. Sequenced by immunoSEQ multiplex PCR; TCRdb stores in-frame clones only, minus some. The sample shows about 180,000 clones, 70% to 90% of them seen only once. The sequenced sample consisted of peripheral blood. The source of these receptors is a man in his fifties or sixties with active or convalescent COVID-19. The CDR3 runs from the conserved cysteine through the conserved F or W. D genes are given only for firm matches. Size values are once, few and many counts, or a class for expanded clones, and some rows have none.

abundance | j_gene | v_gene | d_gene | CDR3aa | CDR3nt
- | TRBJ1-1 | TRBV4-2 | - | CASSQDPLEDTEAFF | TGTGCCAGCAGCCAAGATCCGTTGGAGGACACTGAAGCTTTCTTT
- | TRBJ1-4 | TRBV24-1 | - | CATSETGTSSEKLFF | TGTGCCACCAGTGAAACCGGGACTTCCAGTGAAAAACTGTTTTTT
- | TRBJ2-6 | TRBV29-1 | - | CSVDRAGANVLTF | TGCAGCGTTGACAGGGCCGGGGCCAACGTCCTGACTTTC
- | TRBJ1-2 | TRBV4-3 | TRBD1 | CASSQDTTGTYGYTF | TGCGCCAGCAGCCAAGACACGACAGGGACCTATGGCTACACCTTC
- | TRBJ1-4 | TRBV12-3/TRBV12-4 | - | CASSPPNEKLFF | TGTGCCAGCAGCCCTCCTAATGAAAAACTGTTTTTT
many | TRBJ2-1 | TRBV20-1 | - | CSASGDNEQFF | TGCAGTGCTAGTGGCGACAATGAGCAGTTCTTC
- | TRBJ1-5 | TRBV10-1 | - | CASSEVGQPQHF | TGCGCCAGCAGTGAAGTGGGCCAGCCCCAGCATTTT
- | TRBJ1-2 | TRBV6-5 | TRBD1 | CASSYQTAQGALGYTF | TGTGCCAGCAGTTATCAAACTGCACAGGGGGCTCTTGGCTACACCTTC
few | TRBJ2-7 | TRBV10-3 | - | CAIRSSSEQYF | TGTGCCATCAGGTCGTCGAGTGAGCAGTACTTC
- | TRBJ2-1 | TRBV6-5 | - | CASSYQLVGYNEQFF | TGTGCCAGCAGTTATCAACTAGTGGGGTACAATGAGCAGTTCTTC
- | TRBJ2-2 | TRBV27 | - | CASSRGLTLTGELFF | TGTGCCAGCAGTCGAGGACTAACCCTCACCGGGGAGCTGTTTTTT
- | TRBJ1-1 | TRBV6-5 | TRBD1 | CASSKDRVGTEAFF | TGTGCCAGCAGCAAGGACAGGGTGGGCACTGAAGCTTTCTTT
- | TRBJ1-4 | TRBV5-1 | TRBD1 | CASSEGQGVLSGREKLFF | TGCGCCAGCAGCGAGGGACAGGGAGTTTTGAGTGGTCGGGAAAAACTGTTTTTT
- | TRBJ1-1 | TRBV2 | - | CASSEGRGATEAFF | TGTGCCAGCAGTGAGGGCCGTGGGGCCACTGAAGCTTTCTTT
- | TRBJ2-5 | TRBV4-1 | - | CASSRAPSGETQYF | TGCGCCAGCAGCCGGGCCCCCTCAGGCGAGACCCAGTACTTC
- | TRBJ2-7 | TRBV4-1 | - | CASSQNERGYEQYF | TGCGCCAGCAGCCAAAATGAACGGGGCTACGAGCAGTACTTC
- | TRBJ1-4 | TRBV5-1 | - | CASSFAQGRFSTNEKLFF | TGCGCCAGCAGCTTCGCCCAGGGGAGATTTTCAACTAATGAAAAACTGTTTTTT
- | TRBJ2-3 | TRBV11-2 | - | CASSPRQGAQYF | TGTGCCAGCAGCCCTAGGCAGGGCGCGCAGTATTTT
- | TRBJ2-5 | TRBV19 | TRBD1 | CASGARQGAETQYF | TGTGCCAGTGGGGCAAGACAGGGGGCTGAGACCCAGTACTTC
- | TRBJ2-3 | TRBV25-1 | TRBD2 | CASSEGLAGGRDTQYF | TGTGCCAGCAGTGAAGGACTAGCGGGAGGGCGAGATACGCAGTATTTT
once | TRBJ1-4 | TRBV28 | - | CASSFLRTNEKLFF | TGTGCCAGCAGTTTCCTCCGAACTAATGAAAAACTGTTTTTT
- | TRBJ2-7 | TRBV27 | - | CATGEQGAYEQYF | TGTGCCACCGGGGAACAGGGTGCCTACGAGCAGTACTTC
- | TRBJ2-5 | TRBV6-5 | - | CATGGLQETQYF | TGTGCCACCGGAGGGTTACAAGAGACCCAGTACTTC
few | TRBJ1-4 | TRBV7-2 | - | CASSLGAFQSRKLFF | TGTGCCAGCAGCTTAGGGGCCTTCCAATCACGGAAACTGTTTTTT
- | TRBJ2-5 | TRBV7-9 | TRBD1 | CASSLAGGLSETQYF | TGTGCCAGCAGCTTGGCAGGGGGCTTATCAGAGACCCAGTACTTC
- | TRBJ1-3 | TRBV9 | TRBD1 | CASSLGQGAGGNTIYF | TGTGCCAGCAGCTTGGGACAGGGGGCAGGAGGAAACACCATATATTTT
- | TRBJ2-3 | TRBV30 | TRBD1 | CAWSATGLISTDTQYF | TGTGCCTGGAGTGCGACAGGGCTTATTAGCACAGATACGCAGTATTTT
- | TRBJ2-5 | TRBV5-1 | TRBD2 | CASSGGGLAGGETQYF | TGCGCCAGCAGCGGCGGGGGACTAGCGGGTGGGGAGACCCAGTACTTC
- | TRBJ1-4 | TRBV4-1 | TRBD1 | CASSQAQGANEKLFF | TGCGCCAGCAGCCAAGCCCAGGGGGCTAATGAAAAACTGTTTTTT
- | TRBJ2-1 | TRBV24-1 | - | CATSDRGQRGYNEQFF | TGTGCCACCAGTGATCGAGGACAAAGGGGGTACAATGAGCAGTTCTTC
- | TRBJ2-3 | TRBV30 | TRBD2 | CAWSVTSGSTDTQYF | TGTGCCTGGAGTGTGACTAGCGGGAGTACAGATACGCAGTATTTT
once | TRBJ2-1 | TRBV15 | TRBD2 | CATRLAGGTEQFF | TGTGCCACCAGGCTAGCGGGAGGGACTGAGCAGTTCTTC
- | TRBJ1-3 | TRBV5-4 | TRBD1 | CASRQTGDGNTIYF | TGTGCCAGCAGACAGACAGGGGACGGAAACACCATATATTTT
- | TRBJ1-4 | TRBV28 | TRBD1 | CASKTTGGVSNEKLFF | TGTGCCAGCAAGACGACAGGGGGCGTCAGTAATGAAAAACTGTTTTTT
- | TRBJ2-7 | TRBV7-3 | - | CASSQGKSYEQYF | TGTGCCAGCAGCCAGGGGAAGAGCTACGAGCAGTACTTC
- | TRBJ2-2 | TRBV19 | - | CASKWEASTGELFF | TGTGCCAGTAAGTGGGAGGCCTCCACCGGGGAGCTGTTTTTT